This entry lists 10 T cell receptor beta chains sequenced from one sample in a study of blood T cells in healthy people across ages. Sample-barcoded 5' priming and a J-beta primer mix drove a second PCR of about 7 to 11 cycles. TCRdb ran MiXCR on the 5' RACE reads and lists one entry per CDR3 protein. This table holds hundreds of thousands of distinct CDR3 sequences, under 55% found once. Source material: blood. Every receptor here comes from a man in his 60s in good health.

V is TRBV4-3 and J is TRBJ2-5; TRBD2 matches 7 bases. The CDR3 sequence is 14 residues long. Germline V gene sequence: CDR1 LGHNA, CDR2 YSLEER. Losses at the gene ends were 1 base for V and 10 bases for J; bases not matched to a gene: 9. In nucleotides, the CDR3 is TGCGCCAGCAGCCAAGCTGCAACCAGGGAGGGCCAGTACTTC. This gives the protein CASSQAATREGQYF.

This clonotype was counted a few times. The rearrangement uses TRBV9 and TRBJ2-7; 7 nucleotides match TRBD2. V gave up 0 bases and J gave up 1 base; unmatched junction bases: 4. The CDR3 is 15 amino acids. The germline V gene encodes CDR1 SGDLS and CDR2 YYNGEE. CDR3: CASSVDSGRSYEQYF. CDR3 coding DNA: TGTGCCAGCAGCGTAGACTCCGGGAGGTCCTACGAGCAGTACTTC.

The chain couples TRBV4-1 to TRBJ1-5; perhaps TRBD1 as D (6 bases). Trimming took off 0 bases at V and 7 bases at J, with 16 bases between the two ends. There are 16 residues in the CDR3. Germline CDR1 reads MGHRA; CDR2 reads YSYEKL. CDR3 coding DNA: TGCGCCAGCAGCCAAGAGGGCGGCGGGGGCGTCCAGCCCCAGCATTTT. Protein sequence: CASSQEGGGGVQPQHF.

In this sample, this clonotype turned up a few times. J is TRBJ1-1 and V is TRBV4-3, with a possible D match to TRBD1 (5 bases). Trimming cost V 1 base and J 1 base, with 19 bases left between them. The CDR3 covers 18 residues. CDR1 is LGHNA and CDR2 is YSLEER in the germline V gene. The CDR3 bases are TGCGCCAGCAGCCAAGCCCAGGGTAATGCCCTTACGAACACTGAAGCTTTCTTT. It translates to CASSQAQGNALTNTEAFF.

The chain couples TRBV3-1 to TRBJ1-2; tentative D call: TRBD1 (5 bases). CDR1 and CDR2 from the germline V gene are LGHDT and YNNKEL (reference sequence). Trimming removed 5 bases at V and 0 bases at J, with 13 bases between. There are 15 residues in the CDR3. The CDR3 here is CASSNPTAANYGYTF. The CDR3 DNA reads TGTGCCAGCAGCAACCCGACAGCAGCTAACTATGGCTACACCTTC.

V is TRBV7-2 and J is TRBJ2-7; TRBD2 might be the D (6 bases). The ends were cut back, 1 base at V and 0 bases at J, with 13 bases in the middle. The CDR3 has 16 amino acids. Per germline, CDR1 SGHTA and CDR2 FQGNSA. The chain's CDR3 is CASSLGAGMSSYEQYF. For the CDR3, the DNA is TGTGCCAGCAGCTTAGGGGCGGGAATGAGCTCCTACGAGCAGTACTTC.

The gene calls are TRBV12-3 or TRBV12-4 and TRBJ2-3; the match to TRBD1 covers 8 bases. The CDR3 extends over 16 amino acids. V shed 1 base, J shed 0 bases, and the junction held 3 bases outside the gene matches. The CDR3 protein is CASSLDTGGSTDTQYF. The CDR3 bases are TGTGCCAGCAGTTTAGACACAGGGGGAAGCACAGATACGCAGTATTTT.

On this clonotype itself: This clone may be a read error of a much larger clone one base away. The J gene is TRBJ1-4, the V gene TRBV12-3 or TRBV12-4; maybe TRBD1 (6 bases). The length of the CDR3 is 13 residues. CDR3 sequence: CAGSLTGLGKLFF. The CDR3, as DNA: TGTGCCGGCAGTCTGACAGGCTTGGGTAAACTGTTTTTT.

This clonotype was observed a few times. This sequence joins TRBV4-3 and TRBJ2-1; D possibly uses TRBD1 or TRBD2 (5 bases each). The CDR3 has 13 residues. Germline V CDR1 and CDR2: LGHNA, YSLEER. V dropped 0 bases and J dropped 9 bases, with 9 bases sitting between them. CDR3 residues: CASSQEEGREQFF. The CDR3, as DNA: TGCGCCAGCAGCCAAGAAGAGGGACGTGAGCAGTTCTTC.

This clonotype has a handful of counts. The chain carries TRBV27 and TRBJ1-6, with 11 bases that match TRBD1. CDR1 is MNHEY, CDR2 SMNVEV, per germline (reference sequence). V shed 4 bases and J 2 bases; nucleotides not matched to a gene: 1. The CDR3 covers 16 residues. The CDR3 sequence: CASSWTGGPYNSPLHF. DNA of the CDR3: TGTGCCAGCAGTTGGACAGGGGGCCCCTATAATTCACCCCTCCACTTT.